This T cell receptor (beta chain) was profiled in a study of blood T cell repertoires in COVID-19. Study-level background: Samples came from the United States, Italy and Spain, spanning acute and convalescent COVID-19.

Germline CDR1 and CDR2: GTSNPN and SVGIG (reference sequence). This CDR3 is built from 18 residues. V was clipped by 2 bases and J by 0 bases, with 17 bases between them. Per the authors' pipeline: It was from reference gene primer amplification that nucleated cell counts were estimated. Clones were read by immunoSEQ multiplex PCR, and TCRdb kept only the in-frame ones, dropping some. D and trimming were read from the DNA, whereas the V and J calls and clone size are those reported in that table. Found here are 65,000 or so clones, approximately 84% of them singletons; the top ten hold over 3.5%. Material: peripheral blood. The clonotype originates from a man in his sixties with acute or convalescent COVID-19. The V gene is TRBV30, the J gene TRBJ2-6; perhaps TRBD1 as D (6 bases). The chain's CDR3 is CAWSTPGQSYSGANVLTF. Here the CDR3 DNA reads TGTGCCTGGAGTACCCCCGGACAGTCCTACTCTGGGGCCAACGTCCTGACTTTC.